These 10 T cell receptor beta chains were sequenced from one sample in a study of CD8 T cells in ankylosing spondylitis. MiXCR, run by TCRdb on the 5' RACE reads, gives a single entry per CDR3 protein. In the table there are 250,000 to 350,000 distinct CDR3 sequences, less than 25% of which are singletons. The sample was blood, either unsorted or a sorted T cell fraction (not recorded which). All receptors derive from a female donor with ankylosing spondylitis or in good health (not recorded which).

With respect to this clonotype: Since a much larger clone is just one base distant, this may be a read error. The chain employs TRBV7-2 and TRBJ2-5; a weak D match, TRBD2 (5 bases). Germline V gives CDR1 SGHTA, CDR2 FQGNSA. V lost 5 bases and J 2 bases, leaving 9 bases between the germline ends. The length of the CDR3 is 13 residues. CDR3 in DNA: TGTGCCAGCAGCCGGGAACTACAAGAGACCCAGTACTTC. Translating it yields CASSRELQETQYF.

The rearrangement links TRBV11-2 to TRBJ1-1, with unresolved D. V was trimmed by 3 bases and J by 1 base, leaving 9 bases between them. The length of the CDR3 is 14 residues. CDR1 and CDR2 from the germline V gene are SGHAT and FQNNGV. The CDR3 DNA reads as TGTGCCAGCAGCTTCGGACGTTCGAACACTGAAGCTTTCTTT. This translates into CASSFGRSNTEAFF. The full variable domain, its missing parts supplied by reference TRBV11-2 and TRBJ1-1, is EAGVAQSPRYKIIEKRQSVAFWCNPISGHATLYWYQQILGQGPKLLIQFQNNGVVDDSQLPKDRFSAERLKGVDSTLKIQPAKLEDSAVYLCASSFGRSNTEAFFGQGTRLTVV.

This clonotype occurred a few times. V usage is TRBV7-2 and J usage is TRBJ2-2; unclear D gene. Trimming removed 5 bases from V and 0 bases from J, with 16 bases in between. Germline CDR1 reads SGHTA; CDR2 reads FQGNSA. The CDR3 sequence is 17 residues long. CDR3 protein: CASSPSRGHANTGELFF. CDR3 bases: TGTGCCAGCAGCCCATCTCGTGGCCACGCGAACACCGGGGAGCTGTTTTTT.

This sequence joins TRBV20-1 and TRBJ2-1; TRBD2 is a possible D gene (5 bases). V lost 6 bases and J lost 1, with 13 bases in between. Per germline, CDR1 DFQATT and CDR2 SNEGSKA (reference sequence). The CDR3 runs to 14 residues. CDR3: CSAPGLISYNEQFF. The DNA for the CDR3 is TGCAGTGCCCCTGGACTTATTTCCTACAATGAGCAGTTCTTC.

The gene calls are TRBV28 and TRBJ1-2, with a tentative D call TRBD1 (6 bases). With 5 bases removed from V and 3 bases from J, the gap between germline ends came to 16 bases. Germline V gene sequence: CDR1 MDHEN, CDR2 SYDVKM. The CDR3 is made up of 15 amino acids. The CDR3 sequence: CASSPGVTGHYGYTF. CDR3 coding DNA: TGTGCCAGCAGTCCCGGGGTGACAGGCCACTATGGCTACACCTTC.

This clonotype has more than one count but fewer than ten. This CDR3 is CASSQVAEQETQYF. CDR3 sequence (DNA): TGTGCCAGCAGCCAAGTAGCGGAACAAGAGACCCAGTACTTC. The rearrangement links TRBV3-1 to TRBJ2-5, with D possibly TRBD2 on 6 matching bases. Trimming removed 1 base at V and 2 bases at J, with 8 bases between. The CDR3 covers 14 residues. Germline V CDR1 and CDR2: LGHDT, YNNKEL (reference sequence).

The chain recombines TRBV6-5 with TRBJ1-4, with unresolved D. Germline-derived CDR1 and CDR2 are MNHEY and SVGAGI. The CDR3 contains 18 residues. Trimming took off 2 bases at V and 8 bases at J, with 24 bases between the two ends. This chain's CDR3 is CASSYAGGLVKGGEKLFF. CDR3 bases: TGTGCCAGCAGTTACGCTGGAGGGCTGGTGAAAGGAGGCGAAAAACTGTTTTTT.

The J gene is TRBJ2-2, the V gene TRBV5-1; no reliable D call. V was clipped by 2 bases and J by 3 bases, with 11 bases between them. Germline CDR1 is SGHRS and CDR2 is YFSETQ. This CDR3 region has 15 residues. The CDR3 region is CASSFKTQHTGELFF. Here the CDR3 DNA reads TGCGCCAGCAGCTTTAAGACCCAACACACCGGGGAGCTGTTTTTT.

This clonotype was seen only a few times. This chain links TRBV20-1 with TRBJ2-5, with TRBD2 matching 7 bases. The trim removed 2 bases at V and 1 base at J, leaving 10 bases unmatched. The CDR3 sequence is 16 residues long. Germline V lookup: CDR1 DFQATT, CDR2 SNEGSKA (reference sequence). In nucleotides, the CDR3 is TGCAGTGCTAGACTCCCCTGGGACTACTCCCAAGAGACCCAGTACTTC. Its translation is CSARLPWDYSQETQYF.

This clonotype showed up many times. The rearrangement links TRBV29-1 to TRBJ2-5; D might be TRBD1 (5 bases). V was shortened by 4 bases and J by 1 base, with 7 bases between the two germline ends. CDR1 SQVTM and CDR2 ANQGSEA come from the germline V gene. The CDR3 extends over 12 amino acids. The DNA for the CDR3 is TGCAGCGTTGGAACAGGCCAAGAGACCCAGTACTTC. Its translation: CSVGTGQETQYF.